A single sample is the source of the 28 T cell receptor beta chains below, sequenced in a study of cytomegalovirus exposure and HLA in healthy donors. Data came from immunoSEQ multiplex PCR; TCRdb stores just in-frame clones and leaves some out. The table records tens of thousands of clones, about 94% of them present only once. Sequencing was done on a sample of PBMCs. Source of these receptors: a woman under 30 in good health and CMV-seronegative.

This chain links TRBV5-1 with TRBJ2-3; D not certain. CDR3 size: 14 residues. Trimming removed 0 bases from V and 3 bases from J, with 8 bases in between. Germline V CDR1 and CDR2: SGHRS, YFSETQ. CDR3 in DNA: TGCGCCAGCAGCTTGGCAGAACCAACAGATACGCAGTATTTT. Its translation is CASSLAEPTDTQYF.

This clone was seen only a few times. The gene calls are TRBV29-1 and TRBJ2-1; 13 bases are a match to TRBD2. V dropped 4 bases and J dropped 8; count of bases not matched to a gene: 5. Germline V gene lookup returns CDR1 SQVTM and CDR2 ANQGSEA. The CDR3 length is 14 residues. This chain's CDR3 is CSVGTSGGADEQFF. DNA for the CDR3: TGCAGCGTTGGAACTAGCGGGGGGGCGGATGAGCAGTTCTTC.

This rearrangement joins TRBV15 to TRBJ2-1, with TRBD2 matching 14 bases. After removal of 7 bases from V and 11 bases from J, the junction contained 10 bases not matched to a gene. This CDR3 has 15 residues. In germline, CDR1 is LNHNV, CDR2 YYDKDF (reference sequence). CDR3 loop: CATTPGLAGVEKQFF. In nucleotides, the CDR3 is TGTGCCACCACCCCGGGACTAGCGGGAGTGGAAAAGCAGTTCTTC.

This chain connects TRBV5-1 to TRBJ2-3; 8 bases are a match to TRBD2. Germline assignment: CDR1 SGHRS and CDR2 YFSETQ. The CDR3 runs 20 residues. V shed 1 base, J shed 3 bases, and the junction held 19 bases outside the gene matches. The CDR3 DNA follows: TGCGCCAGCAGCTTGTTTCAGATTCAAACATTAGCGGGGACGACAGATACGCAGTATTTT. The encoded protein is CASSLFQIQTLAGTTDTQYF.

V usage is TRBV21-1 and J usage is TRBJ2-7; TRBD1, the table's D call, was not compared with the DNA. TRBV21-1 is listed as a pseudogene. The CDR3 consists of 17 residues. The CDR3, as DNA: TGTGCCAGCAGGGCGGACAGGTGGTCTCTTTATTCCTACGAGCAGTACTTC. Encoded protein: CASRADRWSLYSYEQYF.

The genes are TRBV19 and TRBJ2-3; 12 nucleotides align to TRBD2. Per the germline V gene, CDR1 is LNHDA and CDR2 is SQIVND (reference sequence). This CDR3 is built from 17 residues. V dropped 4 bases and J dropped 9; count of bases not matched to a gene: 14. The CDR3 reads CASSTSTSGRTSGTQYF. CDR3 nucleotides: TGTGCCAGTAGTACCTCGACTAGCGGGAGAACCAGTGGGACGCAGTATTTT.

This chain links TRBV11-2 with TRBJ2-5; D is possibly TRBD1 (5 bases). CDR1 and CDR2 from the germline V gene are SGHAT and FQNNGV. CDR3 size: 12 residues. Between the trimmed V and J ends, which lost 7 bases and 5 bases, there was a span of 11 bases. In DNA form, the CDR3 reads TGTGCCAGCACCACAGGCGCGGAGACCCAGTACTTC. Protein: CASTTGAETQYF. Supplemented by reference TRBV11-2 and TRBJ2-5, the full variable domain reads EAGVAQSPRYKIIEKRQSVAFWCNPISGHATLYWYQQILGQGPKLLIQFQNNGVVDDSQLPKDRFSAERLKGVDSTLKIQPAKLEDSAVYLCASTTGAETQYFGPGTRLLVL.

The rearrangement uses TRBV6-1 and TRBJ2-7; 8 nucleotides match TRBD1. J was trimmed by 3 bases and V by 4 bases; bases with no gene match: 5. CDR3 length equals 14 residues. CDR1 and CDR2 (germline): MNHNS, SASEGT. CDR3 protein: CASSVRDRSYEQYF. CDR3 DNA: TGTGCCAGCAGTGTCCGGGACAGGAGCTACGAGCAGTACTTC.

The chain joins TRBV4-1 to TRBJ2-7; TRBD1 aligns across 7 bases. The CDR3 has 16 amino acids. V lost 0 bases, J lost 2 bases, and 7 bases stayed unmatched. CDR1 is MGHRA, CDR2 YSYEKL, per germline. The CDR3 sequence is CASSQESGQLTYEQYF. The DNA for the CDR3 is TGCGCCAGCAGCCAAGAATCGGGACAGCTGACCTACGAGCAGTACTTC.

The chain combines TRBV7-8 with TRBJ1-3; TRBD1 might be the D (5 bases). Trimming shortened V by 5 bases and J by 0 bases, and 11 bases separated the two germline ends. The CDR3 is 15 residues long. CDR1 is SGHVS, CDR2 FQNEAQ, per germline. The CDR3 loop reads CASSGQAHSGNTIYF. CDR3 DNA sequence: TGTGCCAGCAGCGGACAAGCACACTCTGGAAACACCATATATTTT.

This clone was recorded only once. CDR3 protein: CASSKGLMDEQFF. The DNA of the CDR3 is TGTGCCAGTTCGAAGGGGCTAATGGATGAGCAGTTCTTC. V is TRBV7-9 and J is TRBJ2-1, with a weak D call TRBD1 (5 bases). Germline CDR1 SEHNR, CDR2 FQNEAQ (reference sequence). V was pared by 9 bases and J by 8 bases, with 17 bases between. The CDR3 consists of 13 residues.

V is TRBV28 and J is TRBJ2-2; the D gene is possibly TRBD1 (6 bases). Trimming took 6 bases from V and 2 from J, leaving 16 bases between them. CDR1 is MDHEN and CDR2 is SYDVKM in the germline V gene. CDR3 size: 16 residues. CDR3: CASSAHWGRNTGELFF. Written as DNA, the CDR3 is TGTGCCAGCAGCGCCCATTGGGGGCGAAACACCGGGGAGCTGTTTTTT.

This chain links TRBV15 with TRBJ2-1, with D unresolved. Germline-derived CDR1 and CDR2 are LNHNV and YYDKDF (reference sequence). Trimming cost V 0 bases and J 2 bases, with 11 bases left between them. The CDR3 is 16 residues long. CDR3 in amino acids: CATSRDKILPYNEQFF. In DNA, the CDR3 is TGTGCCACCAGCAGAGATAAAATCCTTCCCTACAATGAGCAGTTCTTC. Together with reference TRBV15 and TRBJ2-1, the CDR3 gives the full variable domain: DAMVIQNPRYQVTQFGKPVTLSCSQTLNHNVMYWYQQKSSQAPKLLFHYYDKDFNNEADTPDNFQSRRPNTSFCFLDIRSPGLGDTAMYLCATSRDKILPYNEQFFGPGTRLTVL.

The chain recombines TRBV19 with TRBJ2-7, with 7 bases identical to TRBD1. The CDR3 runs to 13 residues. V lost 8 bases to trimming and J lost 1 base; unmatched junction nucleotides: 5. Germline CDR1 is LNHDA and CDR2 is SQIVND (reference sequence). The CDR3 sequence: CASRRQGSYEQYF. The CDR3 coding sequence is TGTGCCAGTCGTAGACAGGGTTCCTACGAGCAGTACTTC.

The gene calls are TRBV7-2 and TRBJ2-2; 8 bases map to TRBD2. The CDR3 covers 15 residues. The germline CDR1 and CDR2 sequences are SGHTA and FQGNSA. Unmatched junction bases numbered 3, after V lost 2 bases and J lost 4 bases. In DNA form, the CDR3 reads TGTGCCAGCAGCTTACGTAGCGGGGCCACCGGGGAGCTGTTTTTT. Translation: CASSLRSGATGELFF. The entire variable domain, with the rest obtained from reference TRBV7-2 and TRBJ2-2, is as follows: GAGVSQSPSNKVTEKGKDVELRCDPISGHTALYWYRQSLGQGLEFLIYFQGNSAPDKSGLPSDRFSAERTGGSVSTLTIQRTQQEDSAVYLCASSLRSGATGELFFGEGSRLTVL.

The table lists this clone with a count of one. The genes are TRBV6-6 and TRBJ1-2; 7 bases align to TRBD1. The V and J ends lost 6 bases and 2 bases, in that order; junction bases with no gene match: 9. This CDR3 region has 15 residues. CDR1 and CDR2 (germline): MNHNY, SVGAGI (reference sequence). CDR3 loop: CASSQSRQGNYGYTF. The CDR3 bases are TGTGCCAGCAGCCAATCTCGACAGGGAAACTATGGCTACACCTTC.

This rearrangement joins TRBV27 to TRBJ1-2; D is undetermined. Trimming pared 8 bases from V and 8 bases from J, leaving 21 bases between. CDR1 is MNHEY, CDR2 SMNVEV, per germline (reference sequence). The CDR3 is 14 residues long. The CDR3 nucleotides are TGTGCCAGCTCCCCGCCGGGAGCCTTGGGGGGCTACACCTTC. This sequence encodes CASSPPGALGGYTF.

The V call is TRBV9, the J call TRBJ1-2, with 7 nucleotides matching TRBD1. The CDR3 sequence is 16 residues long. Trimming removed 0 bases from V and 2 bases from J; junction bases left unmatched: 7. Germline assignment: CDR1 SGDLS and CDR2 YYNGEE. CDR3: CASSVETTGWNYGYTF. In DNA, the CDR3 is TGTGCCAGCAGCGTAGAAACGACAGGGTGGAACTATGGCTACACCTTC.

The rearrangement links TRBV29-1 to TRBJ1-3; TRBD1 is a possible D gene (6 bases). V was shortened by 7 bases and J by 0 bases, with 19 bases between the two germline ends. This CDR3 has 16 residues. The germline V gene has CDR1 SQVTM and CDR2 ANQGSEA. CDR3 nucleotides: TGCAGCGCACAGGGTCCAGCCGCTCTCTCTGGAAACACCATATATTTT. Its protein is CSAQGPAALSGNTIYF.

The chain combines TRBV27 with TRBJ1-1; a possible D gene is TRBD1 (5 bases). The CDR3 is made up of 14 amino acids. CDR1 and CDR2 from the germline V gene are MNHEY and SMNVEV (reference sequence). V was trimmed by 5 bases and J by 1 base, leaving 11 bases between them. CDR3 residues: CASSAGGENTEAFF. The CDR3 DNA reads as TGTGCCAGCAGTGCTGGGGGGGAGAACACTGAAGCTTTCTTT.

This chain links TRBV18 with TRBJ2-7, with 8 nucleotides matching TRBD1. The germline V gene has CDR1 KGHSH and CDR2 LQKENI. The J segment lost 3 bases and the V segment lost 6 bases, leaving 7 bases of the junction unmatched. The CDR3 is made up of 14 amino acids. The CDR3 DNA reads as TGTGCCAGCTCCACCAGACAGGGGAACTACGAGCAGTACTTC. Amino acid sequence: CASSTRQGNYEQYF.

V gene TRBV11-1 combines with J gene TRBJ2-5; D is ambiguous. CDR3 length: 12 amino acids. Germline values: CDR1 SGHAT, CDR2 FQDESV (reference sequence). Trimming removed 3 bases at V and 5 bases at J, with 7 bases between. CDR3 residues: CASSFHMETQYF. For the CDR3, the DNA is TGTGCCAGCAGCTTTCACATGGAGACCCAGTACTTC. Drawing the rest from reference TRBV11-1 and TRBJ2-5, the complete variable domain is EAEVAQSPRYKITEKSQAVAFWCDPISGHATLYWYRQILGQGPELLVQFQDESVVDDSQLPKDRFSAERLKGVDSTLKIQPAELGDSAMYLCASSFHMETQYFGPGTRLLVL.

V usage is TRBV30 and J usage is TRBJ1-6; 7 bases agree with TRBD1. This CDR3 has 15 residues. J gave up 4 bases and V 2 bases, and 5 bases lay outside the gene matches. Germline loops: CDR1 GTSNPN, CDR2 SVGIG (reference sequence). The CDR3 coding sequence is TGTGCCTGGAGTCGGAGGGGGCCTTATAATTCACCCCTCCACTTT. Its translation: CAWSRRGPYNSPLHF. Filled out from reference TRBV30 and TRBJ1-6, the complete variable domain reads SQTIHQWPATLVQPVGSPLSLECTVEGTSNPNLYWYRQAAGRGLQLLFYSVGIGQISSEVPQNLSASRPQDRQFILSSKKLLLSDSGFYLCAWSRRGPYNSPLHFGNGTRLTVT.

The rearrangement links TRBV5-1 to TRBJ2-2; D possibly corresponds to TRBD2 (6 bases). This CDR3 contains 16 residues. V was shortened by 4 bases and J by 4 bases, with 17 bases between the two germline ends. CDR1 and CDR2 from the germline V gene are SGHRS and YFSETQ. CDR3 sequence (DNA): TGCGCCAGCAGCCGAATTTGGCAGGGAGGCACCGGGGAGCTGTTTTTT. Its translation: CASSRIWQGGTGELFF.

CDR3 coding DNA: TGTGCCAGCAGCTTGGCTTTGGGACTAGCGGGGTTCGAGCAGTTCTTC. Its protein is CASSLALGLAGFEQFF. The chain has TRBV5-6 and TRBJ2-1; 13 bases are a match to TRBD2. Germline V gives CDR1 SGHDT, CDR2 YYEEEE. Unmatched junction bases numbered 7, after V lost 0 bases and J lost 10 bases. The CDR3 is 16 residues long.

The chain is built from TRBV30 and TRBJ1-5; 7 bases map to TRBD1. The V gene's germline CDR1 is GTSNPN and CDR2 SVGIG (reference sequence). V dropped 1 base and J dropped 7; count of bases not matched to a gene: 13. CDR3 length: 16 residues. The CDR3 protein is CAWSEGTVNLGQPQHF. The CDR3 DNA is TGTGCCTGGAGTGAAGGGACAGTGAACCTCGGGCAGCCCCAGCATTTT.

The CDR3 bases are TGTGCCAGCAGCGTCGGGACAGCTGGAAACACCATATATTTT. Amino acids: CASSVGTAGNTIYF. This sequence joins TRBV5-5 and TRBJ1-3; TRBD1 agrees at 7 bases. V shed 4 bases, J shed 2 bases, and the junction held 3 bases outside the gene matches. There are 14 residues in the CDR3. Germline CDR1 is SGHKS and CDR2 is YYEKEE (reference sequence).

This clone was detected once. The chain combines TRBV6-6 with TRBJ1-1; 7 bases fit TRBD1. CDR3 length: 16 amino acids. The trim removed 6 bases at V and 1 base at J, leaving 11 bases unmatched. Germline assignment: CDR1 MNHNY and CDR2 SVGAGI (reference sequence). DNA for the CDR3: TGTGCCAGCAGGGACGCTACAGGGGCCCAGAACACTGAAGCTTTCTTT. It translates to CASRDATGAQNTEAFF.